Listed below are T cell receptor beta chains from one sample, sequenced in a study of blood T cell repertoires in COVID-19. The repertoire was sequenced with immunoSEQ multiplex PCR; TCRdb's copy has only in-frame clones and lacks some. The sample records around 200,000 clones, approximately 79% being singletons. Sequenced input: peripheral blood. Every receptor here comes from a man aged 25 to 40 with active or convalescent COVID-19. The CDR3 runs from the conserved cysteine through the conserved F or W. Fields, in order: J gene, D gene, V gene, clone size, CDR3 DNA, CDR3 protein. The D gene is left open where the match is weak. The size field is filled for only some rows; it gives once, few, many or a size class.

TRBJ1-2 NA TRBV27 once TGTGCCAGCAGTTCATACGGGACTAACTATGGCTACACCTTC CASSSYGTNYGYTF
TRBJ2-3 NA TRBV9 NA TGTGCCAGCAGCGTATACGCGGGATTGACAGATACGCAGTATTTT CASSVYAGLTDTQYF
TRBJ2-3 TRBD2 TRBV2 NA TGTGCCAGCACTCCTGAAGAGGGACGGGGGGCAGATACGCAGTATTTT CASTPEEGRGADTQYF
TRBJ2-3 TRBD2 TRBV10-1 NA TGCGCCAGCGGCCCCGGGACTAGCGGGAGGTTTGGGACAGATACGCAGTATTTT CASGPGTSGRFGTDTQYF
TRBJ2-3 NA TRBV7-8 NA TGTGCCAGCAGCGCACAGGGTTGGGGCACAGATACGCAGTATTTT CASSAQGWGTDTQYF
TRBJ2-3 NA TRBV27 NA TGTGCCAGCACGGCTGGGAGACGTAGCACAGATACGCAGTATTTT CASTAGRRSTDTQYF
TRBJ1-2 TRBD1 TRBV9 NA TGTGCCAGCAGCGGACAGGGGTTAGCGGACTATGGCTACACCTTC CASSGQGLADYGYTF
TRBJ1-5 NA TRBV5-1 NA TGCGCCAGCAGCTTGGGGGCAGGGAACAATCAGCCCCAGCATTTT CASSLGAGNNQPQHF
TRBJ1-1 NA TRBV6-1 NA TGTGCCAGCAGTGAACCGGACACTGAAGCTTTCTTT CASSEPDTEAFF
TRBJ1-1 NA TRBV6-5 NA TGTGCCAGCAGTTACTCGAGTGACTTGAACACTGAAGCTTTCTTT CASSYSSDLNTEAFF
TRBJ2-1 NA TRBV6-2/TRBV6-3 NA TGTGCCAGCAGTGAGTGGACAGCATACAATGAGCAGTTCTTC CASSEWTAYNEQFF
TRBJ2-2 NA TRBV11-3 NA TGTGCCAGCAGCTTAAACAACTGGGAGACCGGGGAGCTGTTTTTT CASSLNNWETGELFF
TRBJ1-3 TRBD1 TRBV7-2 few TGTGCCAGCAGCTTTAACCGGGACAGCGATGGAAACACCATATATTTT CASSFNRDSDGNTIYF
TRBJ2-3 TRBD2 TRBV19 NA TGTGCCAGTAGTAAACTAGCGGGGGGGCCAGATACGCAGTATTTT CASSKLAGGPDTQYF
TRBJ1-3 NA TRBV9 NA TGTGCCAGCAGCGTATCCCGGACAGCCTCTGGAAACACCATATATTTT CASSVSRTASGNTIYF
TRBJ1-2 NA TRBV28 NA TGTGCCAGCAGTTACAGTTCAGGGATAGGCTACACCTTC CASSYSSGIGYTF
TRBJ1-1 TRBD1 TRBV19 NA TGTGCCAGTAGTGTGACAGGGGTTGGGAACACTGAAGCTTTCTTT CASSVTGVGNTEAFF
TRBJ1-2 TRBD1 TRBV7-9 NA TGTGCCAGCAGTCACAGGGGGCAGAATGGCTACACCTTC CASSHRGQNGYTF
TRBJ1-1 NA TRBV10-1 NA TGCGCCAGCAGTGGTGGGGGACTTGAAGCTTTCTTT CASSGGGLEAFF
TRBJ1-4 NA TRBV28 once TGTGCCAGCAGTTTAAAGACGGCCCCCACTACCGGACTGTTTTTT CASSLKTAPTTGLFF
TRBJ1-2 TRBD1 TRBV28 NA TGTGCCAGCAGTTCCCCCGGGACAGCCAACTATGGCTACACCTTC CASSSPGTANYGYTF
TRBJ2-2 NA TRBV2 NA TGTGCCAGCAGTGTTTCTGGGACTGCGAACACCGGGGAGCTGTTTTTT CASSVSGTANTGELFF
TRBJ1-2 TRBD1 TRBV19 few TGTGCCAGTTGGACAGGGGGGGACTATGGCTACACCTTC CASWTGGDYGYTF
TRBJ2-5 NA TRBV19 NA TGTGCCAGTCAACAGGGGAGGGAGACCCAGTACTTC CASQQGRETQYF
TRBJ1-3 NA TRBV27 once TGTGCCAGCAGTTTATCCCCAGGTTCGGGAAACACCATATATTTT CASSLSPGSGNTIYF
TRBJ2-7 TRBD2 TRBV4-1 NA TGCGCCAGCAGCCAGGGACTAGCGGAGGTCTACGAGCAGTACTTC CASSQGLAEVYEQYF
TRBJ2-2 TRBD2 TRBV10-1 NA TGCGCCAGCAGTGAAAGGGGACTAGCGGGACCCCCCCTAGGCGGGGAGCTGTTTTTT CASSERGLAGPPLGGELFF
TRBJ1-6 NA TRBV5-4 NA TGTGCCAGCAGCCCCGGGAGCCCCCAAGCGGTCTCGGGGAATTCCCTCCACTTT CASSPGSPQAVSGNSLHF
TRBJ2-2 NA TRBV19 once TGTGCCAGTAGTATCCAGGGGACGGCCGGGGAGCTGTTTTTT CASSIQGTAGELFF
TRBJ1-2 NA TRBV7-8 few TGTGCCAGCAGCTTACGGTCTGGACAGCCAGCTAACTATGGCTACACCTTC CASSLRSGQPANYGYTF
TRBJ1-2 NA TRBV2 NA TGTGCCAGCGGAGATTCCCCAGATCGGGTGAACTATGGCTACACCTTC CASGDSPDRVNYGYTF
TRBJ1-4 TRBD1 TRBV29-1 NA TGCAGCGCTCGGTTGACAGGGACTGAAAAACTGTTTTTT CSARLTGTEKLFF
TRBJ2-1 TRBD2 TRBV4-1 NA TGCGCCAGCAGCCTAAGGACTAGCAGTGGGTACAATGAGCAGTTCTTC CASSLRTSSGYNEQFF
TRBJ1-5 TRBD1 TRBV30 few TGTGCCTGGAGTGCCCGACCTGGACAGGGTGGGAATCAGCCCCAGCATTTT CAWSARPGQGGNQPQHF
TRBJ2-1 NA TRBV27 NA TGTGCCAGCAGTTTACGTAAAGGGGATGAGCAGTTCTTC CASSLRKGDEQFF
TRBJ1-5 NA TRBV28 NA TGTGCCAGCAGCCCCCAGGGAAACAATCAGCCCCAGCATTTT CASSPQGNNQPQHF
TRBJ2-2 TRBD1 TRBV19 NA TGTGCCAGTAGTATAGAACCGGGACAGGGGGCCGGGGAGCTGTTTTTT CASSIEPGQGAGELFF
TRBJ1-6 NA TRBV6-5 once TGTGCCAGCAGACCGGACGGACTAAATTCACCCCTCCACTTT CASRPDGLNSPLHF
TRBJ1-6 NA TRBV30 NA TGTGCCTGTCGGGTACAGGGCAGTTCACCCCTCCACTTT CACRVQGSSPLHF
TRBJ2-4 NA TRBV7-8 NA TGTGCCAGCAGCTTAGTTGGCGGGACCAAAAACATTCAGTACTTC CASSLVGGTKNIQYF
TRBJ1-4 NA TRBV12-3/TRBV12-4 NA TGTGCCAGCAGTTTACCGGCGGGGGAAAAACTGTTTTTT CASSLPAGEKLFF
TRBJ2-1 TRBD1 TRBV3-1/TRBV3-2 NA TGTGCCAGCAGCCAAGATTGGGACAGGGTATACAATGAGCAGTTCTTC CASSQDWDRVYNEQFF
TRBJ2-4 TRBD1 TRBV19 NA TGTGCCAGCACCCGAAGAAGCGACAGGGGGGCCAAAAACATTCAGTACTTC CASTRRSDRGAKNIQYF
TRBJ1-2 TRBD1 TRBV24-1 NA TGTGCCACCAGTGAAGGGGGCTTTAACTATGGCTACACCTTC CATSEGGFNYGYTF
TRBJ1-2 TRBD1 TRBV18 NA TGTGCCAGCTCAGACAGGGCGCGCTATGGCTACACCTTC CASSDRARYGYTF
TRBJ2-7 NA TRBV25-1 NA TGTGCCAGCAGTGATTCAGGGAACGAGCAGTACTTC CASSDSGNEQYF
TRBJ1-3 TRBD1 TRBV28 NA TGTGCCAGCAGTGGAGTGGACAGGGCGGGCGGAAACACCATATATTTT CASSGVDRAGGNTIYF
TRBJ1-4 TRBD1 TRBV28 NA TGTGCCAGCAGTTTAAAGGACAGGGGAGGAAAACTGTTTTTT CASSLKDRGGKLFF
TRBJ1-6 NA TRBV19 NA TGTGCCAGCGTAGGGCGGGACGGCTTCAATTCACCCCTCCACTTT CASVGRDGFNSPLHF
TRBJ1-2 NA TRBV6-5 NA TGTGCCAGCAGCCCGGCGGCGGCGTGGGGCTACACCTTC CASSPAAAWGYTF
TRBJ1-5 TRBD1 TRBV30 NA TGTGCCTGGAGTGGGGGACAGACTCAGAATCAGCCCCAGCATTTT CAWSGGQTQNQPQHF
TRBJ2-5 NA TRBV21-1 once TGTGCCAGCAGCAAAGGGGACAGGGAAGAGACCCAGTACTTC CASSKGDREETQYF
TRBJ1-2 NA TRBV28 NA TGTGCCAGCAGTTGGAGGCAGGGGATTACCGTCTATGGCTACACCTTC CASSWRQGITVYGYTF
TRBJ2-1 TRBD2 TRBV12-5 NA TGTGCTAGTGGTTTGGTACTCGGGACTAGCGTCAATGAGCAGTTCTTC CASGLVLGTSVNEQFF
TRBJ2-7 NA TRBV14 NA TGTGCCAGCAGCCAAGGGCCCGGGAGTGGCTCCTACGAGCAGTACTTC CASSQGPGSGSYEQYF
TRBJ1-1 NA TRBV2 once TGTGCCAGCAGTGAATCGGGGACTGAAGCTTTCTTT CASSESGTEAFF